This T cell receptor (beta chain) was retrieved from a study of blood T cell repertoires in COVID-19. The V end lost 1 base, the J end lost 10 bases, and 11 bases lay between the germline ends. Germline V CDR1 and CDR2: SGHRS, YFSETQ. The CDR3 covers 13 residues. Original methodology: Researchers report that nucleated cell counts were estimated from reference gene primer amplification. Only in-frame clones appear in the TCRdb table, and some are missing; sequencing was by immunoSEQ multiplex PCR. D and trimming come from the DNA, and the V and J calls and clone size come from that table. The repertoire holds around 170,000 clones, approximately 88% seen once, with about 4% in the top ten. This clone came up once.

The sequence derives from a woman between 25 and 40 years old with acute or convalescent COVID-19. Material for sequencing was peripheral blood. The chain couples TRBV5-1 to TRBJ2-2, with D tentatively TRBD1 (5 bases). The CDR3 loop reads CASSLTGDLELFF. CDR3 in DNA: TGCGCCAGCAGCTTGACAGGTGACTTGGAGCTGTTTTTT.